This section outlines one T cell receptor (beta chain) sequence together with its context. Antigen specificity is unknown. The data were taken from a study of cytomegalovirus exposure and HLA in healthy donors. Overall study: Of the donors genotyped, 398 in all, about 81% fell in the Caucasian-associated ancestry cluster. Findings of the study overall: In a later analysis, donors in an Asian-associated ancestry cluster reportedly had fewer N-insertions in productive TCRs than the cohort mean. The authors judged a highly shared variant cluster likely a sequencing artifact. Cytomegalovirus status was reportedly diagnosed by the classifier with high specificity and sensitivity.

The PCR employed 60 Vbeta primers together with 13 Jbeta primers. TCRdb's copy holds only in-frame clones and misses some; the assay was immunoSEQ multiplex PCR. The sample holds some 140,000 clones, about 80% seen once. The CDR3 sequence is 15 residues long. Germline V gives CDR1 MNHEY, CDR2 SVGAGI. Sample: PBMCs. This TCR was sampled from a male donor in good health and CMV-seropositive. This chain joins TRBV6-5 and TRBJ2-5, with TRBD1 matching over 8 bases. The J call could be wrong; TRBJ2-7 is a better fit for the DNA end. CDR3 loop: CASSTGQGETYEQYF. For the CDR3, the DNA is TGTGCCAGCAGTACCGGACAGGGAGAAACCTACGAGCAGTACTTC.